Detailed here is one T cell receptor (beta chain). This clonotype has at least ten counts. Its cognate antigen has yet to be identified. No qualities accompany the bases; no much larger clone lies one base away. These data originate in a study of Graves' ophthalmopathy and Graves' hyperthyroidism (dated by TCRdb to the late 2010s). Background for the entire study: Peripheral blood was collected at initial diagnosis, before any treatment. In five to seven hyperthyroidism patients, T-cell repertoires of thyroid tissue and blood were compared. In total, 135 blood samples were TCR-sequenced: 40 to 45 ophthalmopathy, some 80 hyperthyroidism and some 17 hyperthyroidism-to-ophthalmopathy patients. The study used signatures of the TCR beta repertoire to tell Graves' ophthalmopathy apart from Graves' hyperthyroidism and to predict which patients would progress to ophthalmopathy. Once sampling was done, hyperthyroidism patients were given methimazole at a starting dose of 30 mg daily, while ophthalmopathy patients were given high-dose intravenous methylprednisolone. To explore V-J signatures that separate ophthalmopathy from hyperthyroidism, a discovery set of about a hundred patients was enrolled, consisting of more than 40 with ophthalmopathy and approximately 60 with stable hyperthyroidism. An independent validation cohort was composed of approximately 18 hyperthyroidism patients and about 17 patients who later progressed from hyperthyroidism to ophthalmopathy.

Ophthalmopathy patients were characterized by moderately to severely active disease, a Clinical Activity Score of at least 3, a NOSPECS grade of at least 4, and a disease duration under 3 months. Patients were excluded if they had other autoimmune diseases, uncontrolled infections, pregnancy or lactation. Diagnosis was based on clinical symptoms, serum thyroxine, TRAb, thyroid ultrasound and orbital computed tomography. PBMCs were isolated from around 10 ml of fresh peripheral blood by Ficoll-Paque density gradient centrifugation. Total RNA was extracted using Trizol reagent, and RNA quality was checked on an Agilent 2100 Bioanalyzer. For repertoire sequencing, the TCR beta CDR3 regions were amplified from RNA transcripts. A first-round RT-PCR used HTBI primers with the Qiagen OneStep RT-PCR kit, followed by a second-round multiplex PCR, size selection and purification. Sequencing of the libraries was carried out on an Illumina HiSeq2000 in paired-end mode with 100 bp reads. The authors processed their data as follows. Reads were processed with SOAPnuke, discarding reads with adapters, uncalled bases, mean Phred below 15, or no exact constant-primer or identifier match. COPE v1.2.5 was used to merge high-quality paired reads. Unique nucleotide sequences were defined as clonotypes and aligned to IMGT TRB V, D and J references using MiTCR v1.1. Only V-J combinations with frequency above 0.0001 were analysed, covering over 98% of repertoires. For each V-J combination, a TCR clonal expansion and chaos score was defined as the ratio of F50 clonal expansion to chaos observed in the TCRdist matrix. Features were reduced by Welch's t-statistics and random forest to over 10 V-J combinations, which fed a naive Bayes classifier. Thyroid-blood repertoire similarity was quantified with the Morisita-Horn index. TCRdb passed the public sequencing reads through fastp at Q25 and MiXCR, retaining productive beta sequences. Identical CDR3 proteins give one entry, which carries the most common genes and DNA. These V and J calls rely on TCRdb rather than the paper's analysis. The sample yields over 650,000 distinct CDR3 sequences; approximately 39% were counted once. In total, the top ten clones hold around 3% of the sample.

Including cysteine and phenylalanine, the CDR3 has 17 amino acids. Just the 51-base CDR3 DNA is kept, in frame starting at base 1. Germline trimming amounts to 1 base on V and 5 bases on J, with 10 as the count of junction bases outside the gene matches. CDR1 SGHTS and CDR2 YDEGEE were looked up in the germline V gene. The investigation overall reported the following: Most of the expanded thyroid clonotypes with a frequency above 0.001 were also detected in blood, and it was suggested that the thyroid immune response may be reflected by blood repertoires. Sample size was not statistically predetermined, and group allocation was not concealed from the investigators. In validation, the model predicted ophthalmopathy progression with over 60% sensitivity and about 73% specificity; some 13 predicted patients were CT-confirmed with GO in a median of approximately 6.2 months. In cross-validation, the 13-signature model distinguished ophthalmopathy from stable hyperthyroidism with 85% to 90% sensitivity and almost 83% specificity, and in the test set the corresponding values were 80% and 75%.

Source material: peripheral blood. This chain joins TRBV5-8 to TRBJ2-5; 11 bases in the junction line up with TRBD2. The origin of this receptor is an adult man with Graves' ophthalmopathy. The CDR3 corresponds to CASSLRLAGPGTETQYF. The sequenced DNA is TGTGCCAGCAGCTTGAGACTAGCGGGGCCTGGAACGGAGACCCAGTACTTC.